This entry lists 15 T cell receptor beta chains sequenced from one sample in a study of early T cells in non-severe SARS-CoV-2 infection. In TCRdb, the 5' RACE reads were re-called with MiXCR into one record per CDR3 protein. The sample shows approximately 81,000 distinct CDR3 sequences, more than 13% of them seen only once. Material: whole blood. These TCRs come from an adult who was a healthcare worker with PCR-confirmed SARS-CoV-2 infection or an uninfected control (not recorded which).

The chain is built from TRBV29-1 and TRBJ2-7, with unresolved D. CDR3 length: 11 residues. The V gene's germline CDR1 is SQVTM and CDR2 ANQGSEA. V was clipped by 4 bases and J by 3 bases, with 7 bases between them. The CDR3 DNA reads as TGCAGCGTTGTTCGAGACTACGAGCAGTACTTC. It specifies CSVVRDYEQYF.

This clonotype appeared many times. The chain recombines TRBV7-9 with TRBJ2-7; D is undetermined. The CDR3 extends over 11 amino acids. Trimming took off 3 bases at V and 6 bases at J, with 6 bases between the two ends. Germline lookup yields CDR1 SEHNR and CDR2 FQNEAQ (reference sequence). The CDR3 is CASSLSAEQYF. CDR3 DNA sequence: TGTGCCAGCAGCTTGTCCGCCGAGCAGTACTTC.

This sequence joins TRBV4-1 and TRBJ2-1, with no clear D. This CDR3 is built from 14 residues. CDR1 is MGHRA and CDR2 is YSYEKL in the germline V gene. Trimming took off 1 base at V and 12 bases at J, with 16 bases between the two ends. CDR3 DNA sequence: TGCGCCAGCAGCCAAGGGTTTGTAGGGCGGTGGCAGTTCTTC. Its translation: CASSQGFVGRWQFF.

This clonotype was detected a few times. This chain joins TRBV20-1 and TRBJ2-1, with 10 positions matching TRBD2. Germline V lookup: CDR1 DFQATT, CDR2 SNEGSKA (reference sequence). The J segment lost 0 bases and the V segment lost 0 bases, leaving 5 bases of the junction unmatched. The CDR3 runs 17 residues. CDR3 protein: CSARDILAGASYNEQFF. DNA of the CDR3: TGCAGTGCTAGAGATATTCTAGCGGGAGCCTCCTACAATGAGCAGTTCTTC.

The chain is built from TRBV9 and TRBJ1-3; no clear D gene. The V end was cut by 0 bases, the J end by 0 bases, with 4 bases between. This CDR3 comprises 14 residues. Germline-derived CDR1 and CDR2 are SGDLS and YYNGEE. CDR3 sequence: CASSVDFSGNTIYF. The CDR3 bases are TGTGCCAGCAGCGTAGACTTCTCTGGAAACACCATATATTTT.

This clonotype was observed a handful of times. V and J are TRBV15 and TRBJ2-1; D gene uncertain. The V end was cut by 5 bases, the J end by 1 base, with 9 bases between. Germline CDR1 reads LNHNV; CDR2 reads YYDKDF (reference sequence). CDR3 length equals 14 residues. The CDR3 protein is CATSQFLSYNEQFF. For the CDR3, the DNA is TGTGCCACCAGCCAGTTTTTATCCTACAATGAGCAGTTCTTC.

This clonotype was counted a few times. DNA of the CDR3: TGCAGCGGGGGACAGTCCTACGAGCAGTACTTC. Its protein product is CSGGQSYEQYF. The chain uses TRBV29-1 and TRBJ2-7; 7 positions agree with TRBD1. Per the germline V gene, CDR1 is SQVTM and CDR2 is ANQGSEA. This CDR3 spans 11 amino acids. After removal of 7 bases from V and 1 base from J, the junction contained 1 base not matched to a gene.

Many counts were recorded for this clonotype. This chain uses TRBV7-6 with TRBJ2-3; TRBD1 matches 11 bases. After removal of 6 bases from V and 2 bases from J, the junction contained 7 bases not matched to a gene. Germline loops: CDR1 SGHVS, CDR2 FNYEAQ. This CDR3 is 16 amino acids long. In DNA, the CDR3 is TGTGCCAGCAGTCGGACAGGGGGCGCAGACACAGATACGCAGTATTTT. It specifies CASSRTGGADTDTQYF.

This clonotype was recorded a few times. V gene TRBV7-9 combines with J gene TRBJ2-3, with 13 positions matching TRBD2. CDR3 length: 18 amino acids. The germline gives CDR1 SEHNR, CDR2 FQNEAQ (reference sequence). After removal of 1 base from V and 4 bases from J, the junction contained 8 bases not matched to a gene. The CDR3 protein is CASSLGRTSGSGADTQYF. The CDR3 bases are TGTGCCAGCAGCTTAGGGAGGACTAGCGGGAGTGGCGCAGATACGCAGTATTTT.

The chain carries TRBV19 and TRBJ1-5; the match to TRBD1 covers 7 bases. Germline CDR1 and CDR2: LNHDA and SQIVND (reference sequence). After removal of 7 bases from V and 2 bases from J, the junction contained 2 bases not matched to a gene. This CDR3 spans 13 amino acids. CDR3 in DNA: TGTGCCAGTAACGACAGGGGCAATCAGCCCCAGCATTTT. Protein: CASNDRGNQPQHF.

The sample holds many counts of this clonotype. The V gene is TRBV28, the J gene TRBJ2-7; D is perhaps TRBD1 (5 bases). CDR3 length equals 11 residues. From germline, CDR1 is MDHEN and CDR2 SYDVKM. V was shortened by 6 bases and J by 4 bases, with 7 bases between the two germline ends. The CDR3 is CASRGEYEQYF. DNA of the CDR3: TGTGCCAGCAGAGGGGAATACGAGCAGTACTTC.

The table lists this clonotype with many counts. The chain joins TRBV7-6 to TRBJ2-7; 9 bases line up with TRBD2. This CDR3 has 17 amino acids. The germline V gene has CDR1 SGHVS and CDR2 FNYEAQ. V lost 5 bases to trimming and J lost 5 bases; unmatched junction nucleotides: 16. The CDR3 DNA reads as TGTGCCAGCAGCCCTGAGGCGGGAGGGCCCCCGGGGGACGAGCAGTACTTC. Its translation is CASSPEAGGPPGDEQYF.

This clonotype was seen more than once but under ten times. The chain has TRBV29-1 and TRBJ1-1; D not resolved. V lost 7 bases, J lost 4 bases, and 16 bases lay in between. The germline V gene encodes CDR1 SQVTM and CDR2 ANQGSEA. This CDR3 comprises 13 residues. The CDR3 loop reads CSALGGVGTEAFF. CDR3 DNA sequence: TGCAGCGCTCTAGGAGGTGTCGGCACTGAAGCTTTCTTT.

In DNA, the CDR3 is TGTGCCAGCAGTTACGAACCCACAGGCAGGAACTACGAGCAGTACTTC. Translated, it gives CASSYEPTGRNYEQYF. The chain uses TRBV11-2 and TRBJ2-7, with a tentative D call TRBD1 (5 bases). V was trimmed by 6 bases and J by 3 bases, leaving 21 bases between them. Germline V gives CDR1 SGHAT, CDR2 FQNNGV. This CDR3 region has 16 residues.

The CDR3 protein is CASSRTSGNNEQFF. CDR3 nucleotide sequence: TGTGCCAGCAGTCGGACTAGCGGTAACAATGAGCAGTTCTTC. This rearrangement joins TRBV2 to TRBJ2-1; 10 bases line up with TRBD2. J gave up 5 bases and V 5 bases, and 3 bases lay outside the gene matches. The V gene's germline CDR1 is SNHLY and CDR2 FYNNEI. The CDR3 length is 14 residues. The variable domain in full, with the rest retrieved from reference TRBV2 and TRBJ2-1, is EPEVTQTPSHQVTQMGQEVILRCVPISNHLYFYWYRQILGQKVEFLVSFYNNEISEKSEIFDDQFSVERPDGSNFTLKIRSTKLEDSAMYFCASSRTSGNNEQFFGPGTRLTVL.